A selection of T cell receptor beta chains follows, all from one sample in a study of blood T cells in healthy people across ages. TCRdb re-called the 5' RACE reads with MiXCR, one entry per CDR3 protein. The sample has about 970,000 distinct CDR3 sequences, 45% to 60% seen once; the top ten hold 20% to 25%. The source material was blood. The origin of the receptors is a woman aged 55-75 years in good health. Each CDR3 is given with its conserved first and last residue. A D gene is named only where the DNA matches it firmly. Clone size is given for some rows only: seen once, a few or many times, or a class if the clone is expanded.

d_call	v_call	clone_size	j_call	cdr3_nt	cdr3_aa
NA	TRBV7-9	few	TRBJ2-1	TGTGCCAGCAGTCTAACCCCTAGCAAAAGCTCCTACAATGAGCAGTTCTTC	CASSLTPSKSSYNEQFF
NA	TRBV5-4	NA	TRBJ2-3	TGTGCCAGCAGCTTGGGTAGCAGAAAGTCAGATACGCAGTATTTT	CASSLGSRKSDTQYF
NA	TRBV12-3/TRBV12-4	few	TRBJ1-2	TGTGCCAGCAGTCAAACAGGGAAACTTAACTATGGCTACACCTTC	CASSQTGKLNYGYTF
NA	TRBV7-9	NA	TRBJ2-1	TGTGCCAGCAGCTTTGTAGCGAATGAGCAGTTCTTC	CASSFVANEQFF
TRBD1	TRBV16	NA	TRBJ2-3	TGTGCCAGCAGCCAATTGCAGGGGGCAACAGATACGCAGTATTTT	CASSQLQGATDTQYF
NA	TRBV2	NA	TRBJ2-7	TGTGCCAGCATGAGACAGACCTACGAGCAGTACTTC	CASMRQTYEQYF
NA	TRBV5-1	many	TRBJ1-2	TGCGCCAGCAGCTTGATCTCAGGGGCTCGGGGCTACACCTTC	CASSLISGARGYTF
TRBD1	TRBV27	few	TRBJ2-3	TGTGCCAGCAGTTTAGGGACAGCCGGTTTAATCTTCACAGATACGCAGTATTTT	CASSLGTAGLIFTDTQYF
NA	TRBV30	NA	TRBJ1-1	TGTGCCTGGACCTATACTGGCTGGGGTGAAGCTTTCTTT	CAWTYTGWGEAFF
NA	TRBV5-1	NA	TRBJ2-5	TGCGCCAGCAGCTCGAGAGGTCCCCTGCGGGAGACCCAGTACTTC	CASSSRGPLRETQYF
NA	TRBV13	NA	TRBJ2-2	TGTGCCAGCAGTATTACCACTCGGGTGCCAGGCACGAACACCGGGGAGCTGTTTTTT	CASSITTRVPGTNTGELFF
NA	TRBV5-6	few	TRBJ2-1	TGTGCCAGCAGCTTGCTCGTGGATGAGCAGTTCTTC	CASSLLVDEQFF
NA	TRBV28	NA	TRBJ1-5	TGTGCCAGCAGTTTAAGGGCAGGCTACAATCAGCCCCAGCATTTT	CASSLRAGYNQPQHF
NA	TRBV5-6	few	TRBJ1-1	TGTGCCAGCAGCCGCCTGTCCGGGGGTTGGGGCACTGAAGCTTTCTTT	CASSRLSGGWGTEAFF
NA	TRBV2	NA	TRBJ1-4	TGTGCCAGCAGTGTATTAACTAATGAAAAACTGTTTTTT	CASSVLTNEKLFF
TRBD2	TRBV6-2/TRBV6-3	once	TRBJ2-7	TGTGCCAGCAGTTATCGGACTAGCGGGAGGGGGAGCCCCTACAATGAGCAGTACTTC	CASSYRTSGRGSPYNEQYF
TRBD2	TRBV7-9	few	TRBJ2-7	TGTGCCAGCAGCAAGACCCCTGGGGGGGGCGAGCAGTACTTC	CASSKTPGGGEQYF
NA	TRBV9	few	TRBJ2-1	TGTGCCAGCAGCGTAGAGGAACCCCCCCGGAATGAGCAGTTCTTC	CASSVEEPPRNEQFF
TRBD1	TRBV5-5	NA	TRBJ1-2	TGTGCCAGCAGCTTGGGCCGGGACAGGGGGGGCTGCACCTTC	CASSLGRDRGGCTF
TRBD2	TRBV7-9	NA	TRBJ2-1	TGTGCCAGCAGCAGACGGACTAGCAGTATAGGGAATGAGCAGTTCTTC	CASSRRTSSIGNEQFF
NA	TRBV20-1	NA	TRBJ2-5	TGCAGTGCTAGGCCGTGGCGTGGTCTCCAAGAGACCCAGTACTTC	CSARPWRGLQETQYF
NA	TRBV7-6	NA	TRBJ2-7	TGTGCCAGCAGGCGGACTAACGGGGGTAGCTCCTACAATGAGCAGTACTTC	CASRRTNGGSSYNEQYF
TRBD2	TRBV28	NA	TRBJ2-3	TGTGCCAGCAGTTTATCAAGTCGGCGGGAGGGCCAAAGAGATACGCAGTATTTT	CASSLSSRREGQRDTQYF
NA	TRBV5-1	NA	TRBJ2-1	TGCGCCAGCAGCCCTACGGAGGGCTTTTACAATGAGCAGTTCTTC	CASSPTEGFYNEQFF
TRBD1	TRBV4-1	NA	TRBJ2-7	TGCGCCAGCAGCCCAGGGACAGGTGGAACCTACGAGCAGTACTTC	CASSPGTGGTYEQYF
NA	TRBV29-1	NA	TRBJ2-3	TGCAGCGTTGGAGGGGGGAGCAGGGGGAATACGCAGTATTTT	CSVGGGSRGNTQYF
NA	TRBV12-3/TRBV12-4	NA	TRBJ1-5	TGTGCCAGCAGTTTTGCGGGCCGGGGTCAGCCCCAGCATTTT	CASSFAGRGQPQHF
NA	TRBV12-3/TRBV12-4	NA	TRBJ2-7	TGTGCCAGCAGCCCAGCGGACTACCAATACGAGCAGTACTTC	CASSPADYQYEQYF
TRBD2	TRBV12-3/TRBV12-4	few	TRBJ2-1	TGTGCCAGCAGGTCCGGGACTAGCGGGATCTACAATGAGCAGTTCTTC	CASRSGTSGIYNEQFF
NA	TRBV20-1	NA	TRBJ2-1	TGCAGTGCAACCCGGGACTCCTTCTACAATGGGCAGTTCTTC	CSATRDSFYNGQFF
NA	TRBV5-1	NA	TRBJ2-3	TGCGCCAGCAGCTTGGGGACTAACGGGAGTCTGGCAGATACGCAGTATTTT	CASSLGTNGSLADTQYF
NA	TRBV4-1	NA	TRBJ1-6	TGCGCCAGCAGCCACGAAGCGAGTGACAGTCCCAATTCACCCCTCCACTTT	CASSHEASDSPNSPLHF
TRBD1	TRBV4-1	NA	TRBJ2-7	TGCGCCAGCAGCCAATATGGGGGTTTGGGACAGGGGAGTAGCGAGCAGTACTTC	CASSQYGGLGQGSSEQYF
TRBD2	TRBV29-1	NA	TRBJ2-3	TGCAGCGCCGCATTAGCGGGAGTCGGCACAGATACGCAGTATTTT	CSAALAGVGTDTQYF
TRBD2	TRBV28	NA	TRBJ2-7	TGTGCCAGCAGTACTAGTGGACTAGCGGGGGACGAGCAGTACTTC	CASSTSGLAGDEQYF
NA	TRBV14	NA	TRBJ2-5	TGTGCCAGCAGCCCCAACTCGATGGAATTCGGGACCCAGTACTTC	CASSPNSMEFGTQYF
TRBD2	TRBV20-1	NA	TRBJ2-5	TGCAGTGCTATGCGGGAGATCTCGAAGACCCAGTACTTC	CSAMREISKTQYF
NA	TRBV27	few	TRBJ1-6	TGTGCCAGCAGTTTAAGGACAGCTGGGGGTCTGGAGAAGCCACCCCTCCACTTT	CASSLRTAGGLEKPPLHF
NA	TRBV20-1	NA	TRBJ1-1	TGCAGTGCTAGAGGTCTGCGGGGGACTGAAGCTTTCTTT	CSARGLRGTEAFF
TRBD2	TRBV27	few	TRBJ2-3	TGTGCCAGCGGGGGGACTAGCGGGAGGAATACGCAGTATTTT	CASGGTSGRNTQYF
NA	TRBV15	NA	TRBJ1-5	TGTGCCACCAAGGTCGGATCTAGCAATCAGCCCCAGCATTTT	CATKVGSSNQPQHF
NA	TRBV11-2	NA	TRBJ1-2	TGTGCCAGCAGCTTAGATCTTCAGGCAGGGAGAAGCTATGGCTACACCTTC	CASSLDLQAGRSYGYTF
TRBD1	TRBV4-1	NA	TRBJ2-5	TGCGCCAGCAGCCCCCACGGGACAGTCCAAGAGACCCAGTACTTC	CASSPHGTVQETQYF
NA	TRBV28	NA	TRBJ1-2	TGTGCCAGCAGTTTATTTTCAGGGAGGGCCCCTAACTATGGCTACACCTTC	CASSLFSGRAPNYGYTF
NA	TRBV4-3	NA	TRBJ2-5	TGCGCCAGCAGCCAAGAAGGGGGGGCGGGAGAGACCCAGTACTTC	CASSQEGGAGETQYF
TRBD2	TRBV10-3	few	TRBJ2-7	TGTGCCATCAGTGAAGCTAGCGGACCCTACGAGCAGTACTTC	CAISEASGPYEQYF